What follows describes a single TCR beta chain. The record originates from a study of shared clonotypes between healthy human individuals. On the study more broadly: Three plates each covered CD4 naive and memory; CD8 naive two, CD8 memory one.

Deep-level assay runs were performed. Libraries were prepared by immunoSEQ multiplex PCR; TCRdb keeps only in-frame clonotypes and omits some of them. Among some 2.1 million clones, 93% were seen once, and the ten largest hold around 1.8%. The CDR3 is 15 residues long. V was pared by 6 bases and J by 0 bases, with 8 bases of the junction left unmatched. The germline V gene encodes CDR1 MDHEN and CDR2 SYDVKM. Selected positively for CCR7 and CD45RO-negative, naive CD8 cells excluded terminally differentiated effector memory CD45RA+ cells. The donor population consisted of healthy HIV-negative adults with no recent acute infections or vaccinations. Adults of Caucasian background living in Nashville, Tennessee made up all donors.

Sequenced material: naive CD8+ T cells from PBMCs. The origin of this receptor is a man between 18 and 35 years old in good health. Some clones in this sample may be carry-over from other donors' samples. V usage is TRBV28 and J usage is TRBJ2-7; 7 bases are shared with TRBD1. This CDR3 is CASSRTTGSSYEQYF. CDR3 nucleotides: TGTGCCAGCAGCAGAACGACAGGGAGCTCCTACGAGCAGTACTTC.